Presented here are 26 T cell receptor beta chains from one specimen sequenced in a study of CD8+CD57+ T cells in acquired aplastic anemia. The TCR beta profiling, which covered VDJ combination and CDR3 sequence, was carried out using genomic DNA as the template. MiXCR, run by TCRdb on the reads, gives a single entry per CDR3 protein. The repertoire includes 250,000 to 300,000 distinct CDR3 sequences, 50% to 70% of them detected once, and roughly 8% sits in the top ten. Sequencing was done on a sample of sorted CD4+, CD8+, or CD8+CD57+ T cells (not recorded which) from PBMCs. These TCRs come from a human donor with severe aplastic anemia or a healthy control (not recorded which).

This clonotype was detected a few times. This chain connects TRBV4-3 to TRBJ2-5; D is unresolved. The CDR3 is 12 residues long. Trimming took 0 bases from V and 7 from J, leaving 6 bases between them. Germline CDR1 and CDR2: LGHNA and YSLEER. CDR3 sequence (DNA): TGCGCCAGCAGCCAAGATACCGTGACCCAGTACTTC. Amino acids: CASSQDTVTQYF.

Many counts were recorded for this clonotype. This chain uses TRBV6-5 with TRBJ2-1, with 11 bases identical to TRBD1. The trim removed 6 bases at V and 5 bases at J, leaving 15 bases unmatched. This CDR3 region has 18 residues. Germline CDR1 MNHEY, CDR2 SVGAGI. The CDR3 DNA is TGTGCCAGCAGAGACCCTCCCTTGGACAGGGGGCCACACAATGAGCAGTTCTTC. Protein: CASRDPPLDRGPHNEQFF.

The chain uses TRBV7-6 and TRBJ2-3; unclear D gene. Germline loops: CDR1 SGHVS, CDR2 FNYEAQ. CDR3 length: 13 residues. V was cut by 5 bases and J by 6 bases, with 12 bases left in between. The CDR3 sequence is CASSPLPRDTQYF. As DNA, the CDR3 is TGTGCCAGCAGCCCACTCCCAAGGGATACGCAGTATTTT.

The DNA for the CDR3 is TGCAGTGTTCCGGGACAGGGGGGCGAAAAACTGTTTTTT. Translating gives CSVPGQGGEKLFF. This sequence joins TRBV20-1 and TRBJ1-4; 11 nucleotides line up with TRBD1. The trim removed 7 bases at V and 8 bases at J, leaving 6 bases unmatched. The germline V gene has CDR1 DFQATT and CDR2 SNEGSKA (reference sequence). This CDR3 spans 13 amino acids.

The rearrangement links TRBV20-1 to TRBJ2-7; 10 bases are a match to TRBD2. The CDR3 sequence is 14 residues long. Unmatched junction bases numbered 12, after V lost 6 bases and J lost 7 bases. Germline V lookup: CDR1 DFQATT, CDR2 SNEGSKA (reference sequence). This CDR3 reads CSATQLAGAQEQYF. CDR3 nucleotides: TGCAGTGCCACCCAGCTAGCGGGAGCTCAGGAGCAGTACTTC.

This clonotype was observed many times. The CDR3 sequence is CSARGRLFLSYEQYF. The DNA of the CDR3 is TGCAGTGCTAGAGGGAGACTGTTCCTCTCCTACGAGCAGTACTTC. This sequence joins TRBV20-1 and TRBJ2-7, with unresolved D. The CDR3 consists of 15 residues. V was cut by 1 base and J by 0 bases, with 13 bases left in between. CDR1 and CDR2 (germline): DFQATT, SNEGSKA (reference sequence).

The genes are TRBV6-4 and TRBJ1-1; the D is unclear. Germline CDR1 reads MRHNA; CDR2 reads SNTAGT. V was cut by 0 bases and J by 0 bases, with 17 bases left in between. The CDR3 extends over 18 amino acids. CDR3 bases: TGTGCCAGCAGTGACTCGATTACCAGTGTTTTTTTGAACACTGAAGCTTTCTTT. Translation: CASSDSITSVFLNTEAFF.

In this sample, this clonotype turned up many times. This chain links TRBV20-1 with TRBJ2-5; D not certain. The CDR3 totals 13 residues. CDR1 and CDR2 from the germline V gene are DFQATT and SNEGSKA (reference sequence). V shed 1 base and J shed 1 base, with 7 bases lying between them. DNA for the CDR3: TGCAGTGCTAGAGTAAGCACCCAAGAGACCCAGTACTTC. Translated, it gives CSARVSTQETQYF.

In regard to this clonotype: Its ends do not fully match the called genes, so a read error is possible. V and J are TRBV7-7 and TRBJ2-7, with D perhaps matching TRBD2 (6 bases). The length of the CDR3 is 14 residues. Germline V gives CDR1 SSHAT, CDR2 FNYEAQ (reference sequence). CDR3 nucleotides: TGTGCTAGCAGCCCCCATGGAGGGTCTAACGAGGGGTACTTC. Its protein is CASSPHGGSNEGYF.

With regard to this clonotype: A read error may explain this, as a much larger clone is one base away. This chain connects TRBV6-9 to TRBJ2-7; D unresolved. The CDR3 length is 14 residues. V lost 2 bases and J 2 bases, leaving 10 bases between the germline ends. Germline V gene data show CDR1 as MNHGY and CDR2 as SVAAGI. Here the CDR3 reads CASSYSEAAYEQYF. Written as DNA, the CDR3 is TGTGCCAGCAGTTATAGCGAAGCTGCCTACGAGCAGTACTTC.

The V and J genes are TRBV15 and TRBJ2-3, with 8 bases that match TRBD1. V dropped 4 bases and J dropped 3; count of bases not matched to a gene: 6. The CDR3 covers 15 residues. Germline assignment: CDR1 LNHNV and CDR2 YYDKDF (reference sequence). CDR3 sequence: CATSTTGGGTDTQYF. DNA for the CDR3: TGTGCCACCAGCACAACAGGGGGTGGGACAGATACGCAGTATTTT.

This clonotype was recorded a few times. The chain combines TRBV2 with TRBJ2-7, with D uncertain. V lost 6 bases to trimming and J lost 1 base, with 13 bases between them. Germline CDR1 is SNHLY and CDR2 is FYNNEI. This CDR3 has 14 amino acids. The CDR3 region is CASRQQDQSYEQYF. The CDR3 coding sequence is TGTGCCAGCAGGCAGCAGGACCAATCCTACGAGCAGTACTTC.

The chain recombines TRBV20-1 with TRBJ1-2; 8 bases are a match to TRBD1. Germline V gene data show CDR1 as DFQATT and CDR2 as SNEGSKA (reference sequence). The CDR3 has 16 amino acids. Trimming cost V 5 bases and J 6 bases; bases outside gene matches: 17. The CDR3 nucleotides are TGCAGTGCTCTGGGGACTAGCGTGACAGGGGTTGATGGCTACACCTTC. Translating gives CSALGTSVTGVDGYTF.

This clonotype was counted at least ten times. The chain links TRBV25-1 to TRBJ1-6; possibly TRBD1 for D (6 bases). This CDR3 contains 16 residues. CDR1 is MGHDK, CDR2 SYGVNS, per germline. Trimming cost V 10 bases and J 7 bases, with 23 bases left between them. CDR3 sequence: CATTPGGRFGNSPLHF. CDR3 bases: TGTGCCACCACTCCTGGGGGGCGCTTTGGGAATTCACCCCTCCACTTT.

The chain combines TRBV19 with TRBJ2-7; 10 bases line up with TRBD2. The CDR3 has 15 residues. Germline lookup yields CDR1 LNHDA and CDR2 SQIVND (reference sequence). The V segment lost 3 bases and the J segment 2 bases; nucleotides outside the gene matches: 4. CDR3 loop: CASSILAGVAYEQYF. For the CDR3, the DNA is TGTGCCAGTAGTATCCTAGCGGGGGTCGCCTACGAGCAGTACTTC.

This clonotype was counted ten times or more. V and J are TRBV6-5 and TRBJ2-1, with TRBD2 matching 14 bases. This CDR3 contains 15 residues. Germline-derived CDR1 and CDR2 are MNHEY and SVGAGI. V was pared by 5 bases and J by 10 bases, with 7 bases of the junction left unmatched. The CDR3 is CASSPGTSGGREQFF. CDR3 sequence (DNA): TGTGCCAGCAGTCCCGGGACTAGCGGGGGTAGAGAGCAGTTCTTC.

V gene TRBV20-1 combines with J gene TRBJ1-2; 11 bases agree with TRBD1. CDR3 size: 16 residues. Germline CDR1 is DFQATT and CDR2 is SNEGSKA (reference sequence). J lost 2 bases, V lost 0 bases, and 5 bases had no gene match. The CDR3 DNA reads TGCAGTGCTAGAGATTGGGACAGGGGGTTCAACTATGGCTACACCTTC. Translated: CSARDWDRGFNYGYTF.

The J gene is TRBJ2-2, the V gene TRBV10-3, with a weak D call TRBD2 (7 bases). Germline lookup yields CDR1 ENHRY and CDR2 SYGVKD. V was trimmed by 7 bases and J by 8 bases, leaving 23 bases between them. The length of the CDR3 is 16 residues. CDR3 in DNA: TGTGCCATCAATTCTCCTCAGGCGGGGGCCCTGGGGGAGCTGTTTTTT. It is translated as CAINSPQAGALGELFF.

J is TRBJ2-1 and V is TRBV7-3; D may match TRBD1 or TRBD2 (5 bases each). Deletions cut 10 bases from V and 4 bases from J, with 14 bases between. The germline V gene has CDR1 SGHTA and CDR2 FQGTGA. There are 13 residues in the CDR3. The CDR3 spells CATSPGPYNEQFF. The CDR3 DNA sequence: TGTGCCACGAGCCCGGGACCTTACAATGAGCAGTTCTTC.

V is TRBV15 and J is TRBJ2-1; no clear D. Trimming pared 0 bases from V and 8 bases from J, leaving 8 bases between. CDR1 and CDR2 (germline): LNHNV, YYDKDF (reference sequence). The CDR3 extends over 13 amino acids. The CDR3 is CATSRDSAYEQFF. The CDR3 DNA follows: TGTGCCACCAGCAGAGATTCGGCCTATGAGCAGTTCTTC. The whole variable domain, filled in from reference TRBV15 and TRBJ2-1, reads DAMVIQNPRYQVTQFGKPVTLSCSQTLNHNVMYWYQQKSSQAPKLLFHYYDKDFNNEADTPDNFQSRRPNTSFCFLDIRSPGLGDTAMYLCATSRDSAYEQFFGPGTRLTVL.

This clonotype has ten or more counts. This chain links TRBV4-2 with TRBJ1-1; D is unresolved. V lost 1 base and J lost 1, with 13 bases in between. Germline assignment: CDR1 LGHNA and CDR2 YNFKEQ. This CDR3 has 16 amino acids. CDR3 sequence: CASSQVGVGWNTEAFF. The CDR3 nucleotides read TGTGCCAGCAGCCAAGTTGGGGTAGGGTGGAACACTGAAGCTTTCTTT.

The J gene is TRBJ2-3, the V gene TRBV27; D is uncertain. V was clipped by 6 bases and J by 1 base, with 8 bases between them. Germline V gene lookup returns CDR1 MNHEY and CDR2 SMNVEV (reference sequence). The CDR3 consists of 13 residues. The CDR3 nucleotides are TGTGCCAGCAGCCGCCCTCGCACAGATACGCAGTATTTT. It specifies CASSRPRTDTQYF.

This chain uses TRBV2 with TRBJ2-7, with D tentatively TRBD1 or TRBD2 (6 bases each). There are 14 residues in the CDR3. The germline gives CDR1 SNHLY, CDR2 FYNNEI. Deletions cut 6 bases from V and 5 bases from J, with 17 bases between. The CDR3, as DNA: TGTGCCAGCAGGGAAACGGGGGCGGGTCACGAGCAGTACTTC. Amino acid sequence: CASRETGAGHEQYF.

This clonotype has just a few counts. This chain connects TRBV7-8 to TRBJ1-1; D gene unclear. Germline V CDR1 and CDR2: SGHVS, FQNEAQ. This CDR3 contains 14 residues. The germline V and J ends were trimmed by 1 base and 5 bases, with 11 bases remaining between them. This CDR3 is CASSLGGIWTEAFF. CDR3 nucleotides: TGTGCCAGCAGCTTAGGGGGAATTTGGACTGAAGCTTTCTTT. Based on the CDR3 plus reference TRBV7-8 and TRBJ1-1, the full variable domain is GAGVSQSPRYKVAKRGQDVALRCDPISGHVSLFWYQQALGQGPEFLTYFQNEAQLDKSGLPSDRFFAERPEGSVSTLKIQRTQQEDSAVYLCASSLGGIWTEAFFGQGTRLTVV.

This clonotype occurred many times. The chain combines TRBV4-3 with TRBJ2-7, with a tentative D call TRBD1 (5 bases). Trimming stripped 1 base from V and 2 bases from J, with 12 bases between. CDR1 and CDR2 from the germline V gene are LGHNA and YSLEER. The CDR3 length is 15 residues. Written as DNA, the CDR3 is TGCGCCAGCAGCCAAGCTGCAGGGAAGACCTACGAGCAGTACTTC. Its translation is CASSQAAGKTYEQYF.

The rearrangement links TRBV19 to TRBJ2-5; 7 bases match TRBD2. V was clipped by 4 bases and J by 4 bases; unmatched bases: 9. Germline CDR1 reads LNHDA; CDR2 reads SQIVND (reference sequence). This CDR3 is 15 amino acids long. The CDR3 nucleotides are TGTGCCAGTAGTACCGGGACGGGGGAGGGAGAGACCCAGTACTTC. Translating it yields CASSTGTGEGETQYF.